This entry concerns a single T cell receptor (beta chain). V shed 5 bases and J shed 6 bases, with 11 bases lying between them. The germline CDR1 and CDR2 sequences are MNHNS and SASEGT. There are 13 residues in the CDR3. TCRdb recomputed calls from the RT-PCR reads with MiXCR, one row per CDR3 protein. The table includes about 680,000 distinct CDR3 sequences, approximately 15% detected once. Sequencing was done on a sample of memory CD4+ T cells from blood. The receptor was derived from a female donor in good health, serving as a healthy control. The chain recombines TRBV6-1 with TRBJ2-1, with TRBD2 as a possible D gene (6 bases). Here the CDR3 reads CASSQPGLNEQFF. CDR3 DNA: TGTGCCAGCAGTCAGCCGGGACTCAATGAGCAGTTCTTC.